These 23 T cell receptor beta chains came from one sample sequenced in a study of preoperative IRX-2 immunotherapy in early breast cancer. The sample's treatment: preoperative locoregional IRX-2 cytokine immunotherapy. Repertoires were generated with immunoSEQ multiplex PCR, while TCRdb's copy carries only in-frame clones and drops some. The table includes roughly 43,000 clones, roughly 94% detected once. The material sequenced was tumor tissue, taken after IRX-2 immunotherapy. The receptors here all came from a human donor with breast cancer.

CDR3 nucleotide sequence: TGCAGCGTTGCCCCTTCGGGCCCGGGCGGAAACACCATATATTTT. Translated, it gives CSVAPSGPGGNTIYF. The chain couples TRBV29-1 to TRBJ1-3; no definite D call. The CDR3 loop spans 15 amino acids. CDR1 is SQVTM and CDR2 is ANQGSEA in the germline V gene. V lost 4 bases and J lost 4, with 17 bases in between.

The chain is built from TRBV18 and TRBJ1-4; D unclear. The V end was cut by 3 bases, the J end by 5 bases, with 16 bases between. CDR3 length: 16 amino acids. In germline, CDR1 is KGHSH, CDR2 LQKENI. CDR3: CASSPVGTSGNEKLFF. The CDR3 DNA reads as TGTGCCAGCTCACCGGTTGGAACATCGGGGAATGAAAAACTGTTTTTT.

The chain has TRBV29-1 and TRBJ2-3; the D call may be TRBD1 or TRBD2 (5 bases each). Germline V gene lookup returns CDR1 SQVTM and CDR2 ANQGSEA. V lost 3 bases, J lost 4 bases, and 14 bases lay in between. The CDR3 contains 14 residues. For the CDR3, the DNA is TGCAGCGTTGAGGGTTGGGGGAGCGCAGATACGCAGTATTTT. Protein product: CSVEGWGSADTQYF.

The chain couples TRBV29-1 to TRBJ1-2; perhaps TRBD1 as D (5 bases). Germline CDR1 reads SQVTM; CDR2 reads ANQGSEA. The CDR3 totals 12 residues. Trimming took off 6 bases at V and 4 bases at J, with 12 bases between the two ends. The CDR3 spells CSVRSGGYGYTF. In nucleotides, the CDR3 is TGCAGCGTCCGTTCGGGGGGCTATGGCTACACCTTC.

The rearrangement links TRBV28 to TRBJ2-5; D call uncertain. Trimming left V 3 bases short and J 5 bases short, with 10 bases between. The CDR3 loop spans 13 amino acids. From germline, CDR1 is MDHEN and CDR2 SYDVKM. Here the CDR3 reads CASSFGWVETQYF. The CDR3 nucleotides are TGTGCCAGCAGTTTTGGGTGGGTGGAGACCCAGTACTTC. Full variable domain (missing parts from reference TRBV28 and TRBJ2-5): DVKVTQSSRYLVKRTGEKVFLECVQDMDHENMFWYRQDPGLGLRLIYFSYDVKMKEKGDIPEGYSVSREKKERFSLILESASTNQTSMYLCASSFGWVETQYFGPGTRLLVL.

The chain joins TRBV18 to TRBJ2-1; TRBD2 matches at 11 bases. V trimming: 3 bases; J trimming: 4 bases; junction bases outside the gene matches: 5. CDR1 and CDR2 (germline): KGHSH, LQKENI. The CDR3 runs to 16 residues. This CDR3 reads CASSPTGTSGYNEQFF. The CDR3 DNA reads as TGTGCCAGCTCACCGACGGGGACTAGCGGATACAATGAGCAGTTCTTC.

The chain links TRBV27 to TRBJ2-5; 10 positions match TRBD1. This CDR3 has 17 amino acids. The germline gives CDR1 MNHEY, CDR2 SMNVEV (reference sequence). Trimming removed 5 bases from V and 4 bases from J; junction bases left unmatched: 13. The CDR3 sequence is CASSATSGTGVRETQYF. The CDR3 DNA sequence: TGTGCCAGCAGTGCGACCTCCGGGACAGGGGTTAGAGAGACCCAGTACTTC.

The genes are TRBV7-8 and TRBJ2-2; D ambiguous. CDR3 length equals 16 residues. Per germline, CDR1 SGHVS and CDR2 FQNEAQ. Trimming removed 5 bases from V and 4 bases from J, with 17 bases in between. CDR3 residues: CASSRLPLVGTGELFF. The CDR3 region has the DNA TGTGCCAGCAGCCGCCTTCCTCTAGTGGGCACCGGGGAGCTGTTTTTT.

The chain joins TRBV6-1 to TRBJ2-2; 10 bases map to TRBD1. Germline-derived CDR1 and CDR2 are MNHNS and SASEGT. The CDR3 spans 14 residues. The V and J ends lost 11 bases and 7 bases, in that order; junction bases with no gene match: 10. CDR3 protein: CALTPGQGNGELFF. In nucleotides, the CDR3 is TGTGCCCTAACTCCGGGACAGGGGAACGGGGAGCTGTTTTTT.

The V and J genes are TRBV15 and TRBJ2-7; 8 bases are a match to TRBD2. The CDR3 has 13 amino acids. V shed 5 bases, J shed 7 bases, and the junction held 7 bases outside the gene matches. Germline loops: CDR1 LNHNV, CDR2 YYDKDF (reference sequence). CDR3 amino acids: CATSERGWGEQYF. The CDR3 DNA sequence: TGTGCCACCAGCGAGCGGGGGTGGGGTGAGCAGTACTTC.

The J gene is TRBJ2-3, the V gene TRBV2, with 7 bases that match TRBD2. The CDR3 loop spans 14 amino acids. CDR1 is SNHLY and CDR2 is FYNNEI in the germline V gene. Trimming cost V 3 bases and J 3 bases; bases outside gene matches: 3. CDR3 coding DNA: TGTGCCAGCAGTGATAGGGAGGGAACAGATACGCAGTATTTT. It specifies CASSDREGTDTQYF.

The V call is TRBV19, the J call TRBJ1-5; D may be TRBD1 (5 bases). Trimming removed 10 bases from V and 6 bases from J, with 28 bases in between. Germline-derived CDR1 and CDR2 are LNHDA and SQIVND (reference sequence). The CDR3 is 17 residues long. The CDR3 DNA follows: TGTGCCACCCAGGCAATAGGGGACGCGCAGGCGGGTCAGCCCCAGCATTTT. This gives the protein CATQAIGDAQAGQPQHF.

This chain connects TRBV7-8 to TRBJ1-1; the D gene is possibly TRBD1 (5 bases). The germline V and J ends were trimmed by 5 bases and 1 base, with 8 bases remaining between them. The CDR3 length is 13 residues. CDR1 and CDR2 (germline): SGHVS, FQNEAQ. In DNA, the CDR3 is TGTGCCAGCAGCGTGGGACGGAACACTGAAGCTTTCTTT. Its translation: CASSVGRNTEAFF.

A single count supports this clone. The rearrangement uses TRBV18 and TRBJ1-1; D not certain. Germline-derived CDR1 and CDR2 are KGHSH and LQKENI. With 5 bases removed from V and 4 bases from J, the gap between germline ends came to 17 bases. The CDR3 runs to 15 residues. The CDR3 bases are TGTGCCAGCTCAGGGAACGACATTTTAGGCACTGAAGCTTTCTTT. Translation gives CASSGNDILGTEAFF.

The chain links TRBV7-8 to TRBJ2-6; 9 positions match TRBD1. Looked up from germline, CDR1 is SGHVS and CDR2 is FQNEAQ. Trimming cost V 5 bases and J 5 bases; bases outside gene matches: 16. The CDR3 covers 19 residues. This chain's CDR3 is CASSPYSVTGGLWANVLTF. In DNA form, the CDR3 reads TGTGCCAGCAGCCCCTACTCGGTGACAGGGGGTCTCTGGGCCAACGTCCTGACTTTC. The complete variable domain, with remaining parts taken from reference TRBV7-8 and TRBJ2-6, reads GAGVSQSPRYKVAKRGQDVALRCDPISGHVSLFWYQQALGQGPEFLTYFQNEAQLDKSGLPSDRFFAERPEGSVSTLKIQRTQQEDSAVYLCASSPYSVTGGLWANVLTFGAGSRLTVL.

This sequence joins TRBV7-2 and TRBJ2-7; tentatively, D is TRBD1 (5 bases). Germline V CDR1 and CDR2: SGHTA, FQGNSA. The CDR3 consists of 14 residues. Trimming took 3 bases from V and 3 from J, leaving 12 bases between them. CDR3 residues: CASSFLPQGYEQYF. CDR3 in DNA: TGTGCCAGCAGCTTCTTACCTCAGGGCTACGAGCAGTACTTC.

The rearrangement links TRBV28 to TRBJ2-2, with D tentatively TRBD2 (6 bases). The CDR3 sequence is 15 residues long. The germline gives CDR1 MDHEN, CDR2 SYDVKM. The V and J ends lost 5 bases and 7 bases respectively, with 17 bases between them. CDR3 protein: CASSHHGTPRGELFF. The DNA of the CDR3 is TGTGCCAGCAGTCACCACGGGACTCCCCGCGGGGAGCTGTTTTTT.

V usage is TRBV6-5 and J usage is TRBJ2-5, with D possibly TRBD1 on 6 matching bases. V lost 6 bases to trimming and J lost 5 bases, with 16 bases between them. The CDR3 consists of 14 residues. CDR1 and CDR2 from the germline V gene are MNHEY and SVGAGI. The CDR3: CASSAQGFRETQYF. CDR3 DNA: TGTGCCAGCAGCGCTCAGGGGTTTAGGGAGACCCAGTACTTC.

V usage is TRBV30 and J usage is TRBJ1-5; tentative D call: TRBD1 (5 bases). Trimming took 5 bases from V and 3 from J, leaving 17 bases between them. The CDR3 has 15 amino acids. Germline values: CDR1 GTSNPN, CDR2 SVGIG (reference sequence). The CDR3 reads CAWGKGDSPNQPQHF. DNA for the CDR3: TGTGCCTGGGGGAAGGGAGACAGTCCCAATCAGCCCCAGCATTTT.

The chain employs TRBV28 and TRBJ1-2; perhaps TRBD1 as D (6 bases). The CDR3 extends over 19 amino acids. Germline CDR1 and CDR2: MDHEN and SYDVKM. The germline V and J ends were trimmed by 4 bases and 5 bases, with 29 bases remaining between them. CDR3 coding DNA: TGTGCCAGCAGTTCTCCTACCGGGGGGCTATTAGTCGAGAGGTATGGCTACACCTTC. Translation gives CASSSPTGGLLVERYGYTF.

The J gene is TRBJ1-6, the V gene TRBV5-8; D gene unclear. The CDR3 has 15 amino acids. Trimming took off 2 bases at V and 7 bases at J, with 13 bases between the two ends. CDR1 is SGHTS and CDR2 is YDEGEE in the germline V gene. CDR3 loop: CASSLSAGLNSPLHF. CDR3 DNA: TGTGCCAGCAGCTTATCGGCAGGTCTGAATTCACCCCTCCACTTT.

The chain joins TRBV4-3 to TRBJ2-7; 16 positions match TRBD2. This CDR3 contains 19 residues. CDR1 is LGHNA, CDR2 YSLEER, per germline. V lost 0 bases to trimming and J lost 2 bases; unmatched junction nucleotides: 7. The CDR3 reads CASSQDLMGLAGGTYEQYF. CDR3 coding DNA: TGCGCCAGCAGCCAAGATCTTATGGGACTAGCGGGGGGGACCTACGAGCAGTACTTC.

V is TRBV29-1 and J is TRBJ2-3; D remains unclear. Germline-derived CDR1 and CDR2 are SQVTM and ANQGSEA. V lost 3 bases, J lost 8 bases, and 3 bases lay in between. There are 9 residues in the CDR3. The CDR3 loop reads CSVEGTQYF. The CDR3 DNA follows: TGCAGCGTTGAGGGTACGCAGTATTTT.